These 13 T cell receptor beta chains share one sample of origin, sequenced in a study of OX40 agonist ivuxolimab in advanced cancers. Only in-frame clones appear in the TCRdb table, and some are missing; sequencing was by immunoSEQ multiplex PCR. The data contain some 70,000 clones, less than 95% of them seen just once; the ten biggest clones take up around 1.1%. The sequenced sample was CD4+ or CD8+ T cells sorted from blood, obtained in a trial of the OX40 agonist ivuxolimab. These receptors came from an adult with an advanced solid tumor such as melanoma, head and neck, liver or kidney cancer.

This chain links TRBV6-1 with TRBJ1-1; D unresolved. The V end was cut by 4 bases, the J end by 8 bases, with 11 bases between. Germline loops: CDR1 MNHNS, CDR2 SASEGT. The CDR3 is 12 amino acids. As DNA, the CDR3 is TGTGCCAGCAGTGTCCGGGTCCTAGAAGCTTTCTTT. Protein product: CASSVRVLEAFF.

Within the sample, this clone is medium-sized. V usage is TRBV19 and J usage is TRBJ1-4; the D gene is possibly TRBD1 (5 bases). Trimming took 6 bases from V and 1 from J, leaving 12 bases between them. The germline gives CDR1 LNHDA, CDR2 SQIVND (reference sequence). The CDR3 runs to 15 residues. CDR3: CASSRQQGTNEKLFF. The CDR3 DNA sequence: TGTGCCAGTAGCAGACAGCAGGGAACTAATGAAAAACTGTTTTTT.

This clone was seen once. This chain links TRBV6-1 with TRBJ2-3; possibly TRBD2 for D (6 bases). With 8 bases removed from V and 0 bases from J, the gap between germline ends came to 15 bases. Germline V gene sequence: CDR1 MNHNS, CDR2 SASEGT. The CDR3 sequence is 15 residues long. CDR3 loop: CASLGREWSTDTQYF. Written as DNA, the CDR3 is TGTGCCAGCCTCGGACGGGAGTGGAGCACAGATACGCAGTATTTT.

The chain is built from TRBV29-1 and TRBJ2-1; a possible D gene is TRBD1 (5 bases). The germline V gene has CDR1 SQVTM and CDR2 ANQGSEA. This CDR3 is 11 amino acids long. V was shortened by 6 bases and J by 5 bases, with 8 bases between the two germline ends. CDR3 coding DNA: TGCAGCGTGCACAGGAACAATGAGCAGTTCTTC. This gives the protein CSVHRNNEQFF.

The rearrangement joins TRBV7-8 to TRBJ2-4; D is ambiguous. Trimming stripped 5 bases from V and 0 bases from J, with 11 bases between. Germline V CDR1 and CDR2: SGHVS, FQNEAQ. The CDR3 spans 15 residues. This CDR3 is CASSPLPIAKNIQYF. In DNA, the CDR3 is TGTGCCAGCAGCCCCCTCCCCATAGCCAAAAACATTCAGTACTTC.

CDR3 sequence reads: CASSKVGTGMNTEAFF. The CDR3 DNA is TGTGCCAGCAGCAAAGTTGGGACAGGGATGAACACTGAAGCTTTCTTT. This chain uses TRBV21-1 with TRBJ1-1; the D call TRBD1 from the table was never checked on the DNA. TRBV21-1 has pseudogene status. This CDR3 has 16 amino acids.

The chain joins TRBV7-9 to TRBJ1-5; no clear D. CDR1 SEHNR and CDR2 FQNEAQ come from the germline V gene (reference sequence). The CDR3 has 14 residues. The V gene lost 5 bases and the J gene lost 2 bases, with 10 bases spanning the gap. CDR3 sequence reads: CASSHADGNQPQHF. DNA for the CDR3: TGTGCCAGCAGCCACGCCGATGGCAATCAGCCCCAGCATTTT.

The chain recombines TRBV5-8 with TRBJ2-4; no clear D gene. The CDR3 loop spans 15 amino acids. Per germline, CDR1 SGHTS and CDR2 YDEGEE. V was shortened by 0 bases and J by 0 bases, with 7 bases between the two germline ends. As DNA, the CDR3 is TGTGCCAGCAGCTTGGGGGCATTAGCCAAAAACATTCAGTACTTC. This encodes CASSLGALAKNIQYF.

The chain has TRBV2 and TRBJ1-1; 7 positions match TRBD1. The CDR3 consists of 15 residues. The germline gives CDR1 SNHLY, CDR2 FYNNEI. The V gene end was trimmed by 3 bases and the J gene end by 6 bases; junction bases not matched to a gene: 10. The CDR3 nucleotides read TGTGCCAGCAGTGACCCGAACAGGGGTGCGGCTGAAGCTTTCTTT. This encodes CASSDPNRGAAEAFF.

The CDR3 sequence: CASSYSAGGFYEQYF. The CDR3, as DNA: TGTGCCAGCAGTTACTCGGCAGGGGGCTTCTACGAGCAGTACTTC. This rearrangement joins TRBV6-6 to TRBJ2-7, with 8 nucleotides matching TRBD1. This CDR3 region has 15 residues. In germline, CDR1 is MNHNY, CDR2 SVGAGI (reference sequence). V trimming: 0 bases; J trimming: 3 bases; junction bases outside the gene matches: 4.

The V and J genes are TRBV27 and TRBJ1-4; weak D call: TRBD1 (6 bases). Trimming cost V 6 bases and J 3 bases, with 20 bases left between them. Germline CDR1 MNHEY, CDR2 SMNVEV (reference sequence). CDR3 length equals 17 residues. CDR3 DNA: TGTGCCAGCAGCAGAAAATGGCAGGGGAGCGCTAATGAAAAACTGTTTTTT. This gives the protein CASSRKWQGSANEKLFF.

The rearrangement uses TRBV5-1 and TRBJ1-3; tentatively, D is TRBD1 (5 bases). V lost 2 bases to trimming and J lost 6 bases, with 18 bases between them. The CDR3 totals 16 residues. The germline V gene has CDR1 SGHRS and CDR2 YFSETQ. CDR3: CASSFGHGPLENTIYF. CDR3 in DNA: TGCGCCAGCAGCTTCGGACACGGACCGTTAGAAAACACCATATATTTT. Drawing the rest from reference TRBV5-1 and TRBJ1-3, the complete variable domain is KAGVTQTPRYLIKTRGQQVTLSCSPISGHRSVSWYQQTPGQGLQFLFEYFSETQRNKGNFPGRFSGRQFSNSRSEMNVSTLELGDSALYLCASSFGHGPLENTIYFGEGSWLTVV.

This clone occurred a few times. The rearrangement uses TRBV7-6 and TRBJ2-7; 8 bases are shared with TRBD2. Germline CDR1 and CDR2: SGHVS and FNYEAQ. J gave up 6 bases and V 3 bases, and 4 bases lay outside the gene matches. CDR3 length: 13 residues. CDR3 bases: TGTGCCAGCAGCTTGTACAGCGGGGGCGAGCAGTACTTC. Its protein is CASSLYSGGEQYF.